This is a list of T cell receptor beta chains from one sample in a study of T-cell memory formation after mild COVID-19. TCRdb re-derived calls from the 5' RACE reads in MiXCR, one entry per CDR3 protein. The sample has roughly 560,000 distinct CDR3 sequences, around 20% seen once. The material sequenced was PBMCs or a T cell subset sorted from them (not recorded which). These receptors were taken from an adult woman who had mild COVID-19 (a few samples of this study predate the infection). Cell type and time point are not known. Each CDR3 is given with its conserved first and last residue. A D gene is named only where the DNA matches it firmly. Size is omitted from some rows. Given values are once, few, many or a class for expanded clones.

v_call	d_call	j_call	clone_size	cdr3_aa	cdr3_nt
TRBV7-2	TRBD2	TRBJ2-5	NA	CASSPGLVPYQETQYF	TGTGCCAGCAGCCCCGGACTAGTACCGTACCAAGAGACCCAGTACTTC
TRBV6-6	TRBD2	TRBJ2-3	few	CASSYSRLAGRGSQYF	TGTGCCAGCAGTTACTCCCGACTAGCGGGGAGAGGCTCGCAGTATTTT
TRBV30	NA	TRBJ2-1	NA	CASNQGKYNEQFF	TGTGCCTCAAACCAGGGAAAGTACAATGAGCAGTTCTTC
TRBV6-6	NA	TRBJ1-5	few	CASSLPTGQPQHF	TGTGCCAGCAGTCTTCCGACAGGCCAGCCCCAGCATTTT
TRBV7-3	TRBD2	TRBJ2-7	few	CASSLRAGEGEQYF	TGTGCCAGCAGCTTAAGGGCCGGGGAGGGCGAGCAGTACTTC
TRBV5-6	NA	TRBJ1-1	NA	CASGLATEAFF	TGTGCCAGCGGATTAGCCACTGAAGCTTTCTTT
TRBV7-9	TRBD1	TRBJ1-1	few	CASSPGTGARWDTEAFF	TGTGCCAGCAGCCCGGGGACAGGGGCCAGATGGGACACTGAAGCTTTCTTT
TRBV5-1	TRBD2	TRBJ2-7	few	CASSLFREAYEQYF	TGCGCCAGCAGCTTATTCCGGGAGGCCTACGAGCAGTACTTC
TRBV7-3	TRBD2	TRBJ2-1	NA	CASSSLAGGPHNEQFF	TGTGCCAGCAGCTCCTTAGCGGGGGGGCCTCACAATGAGCAGTTCTTC
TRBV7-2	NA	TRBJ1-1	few	CASSSPGQGLTEAFF	TGTGCCAGCAGCTCACCCGGGCAGGGACTCACTGAAGCTTTCTTT
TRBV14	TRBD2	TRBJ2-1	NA	CASSQDWSGASYNEQFF	TGTGCCAGCAGCCAAGATTGGAGCGGGGCCTCCTACAATGAGCAGTTCTTC
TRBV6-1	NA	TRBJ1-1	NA	CASSVPGRDTEAFF	TGTGCCAGCAGTGTACCGGGCCGGGACACTGAAGCTTTCTTT
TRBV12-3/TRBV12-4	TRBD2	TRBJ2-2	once	CASRIGGASRVGELFF	TGTGCCAGCAGGATCGGGGGGGCCTCTCGTGTCGGGGAGCTGTTTTTT
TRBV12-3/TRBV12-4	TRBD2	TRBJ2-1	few	CASSLWGEGDEQFF	TGTGCCAGCAGTTTATGGGGGGAGGGCGATGAGCAGTTCTTC
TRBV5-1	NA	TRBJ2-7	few	CASRVGQDEQYF	TGCGCCAGCAGGGTGGGGCAGGACGAGCAGTACTTC
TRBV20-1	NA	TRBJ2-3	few	CSAGTVGADTQYF	TGCAGTGCTGGTACTGTAGGGGCAGATACGCAGTATTTT
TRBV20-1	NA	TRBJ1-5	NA	CSARAAFGDQPQHF	TGCAGTGCTAGAGCGGCGTTTGGAGATCAGCCCCAGCATTTT
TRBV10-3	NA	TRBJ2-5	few	CAISGELERETQYF	TGTGCCATCAGTGGGGAATTAGAACGAGAGACCCAGTACTTC
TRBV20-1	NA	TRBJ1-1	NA	CSVTEESEAFF	TGCAGTGTCACAGAGGAGAGTGAAGCTTTCTTT
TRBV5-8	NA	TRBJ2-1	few	CASRWLSSYNEQFF	TGTGCCAGCAGGTGGCTGAGCTCCTACAATGAGCAGTTCTTC
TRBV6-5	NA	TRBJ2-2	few	CASSSLRTANTGELFF	TGTGCCAGCAGTTCTTTACGGACTGCAAACACCGGGGAGCTGTTTTTT
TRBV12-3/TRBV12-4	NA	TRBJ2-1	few	CASSGDNNEQFF	TGTGCCAGCAGCGGGGACAACAATGAGCAGTTCTTC
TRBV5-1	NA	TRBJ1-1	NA	CASSPVSNTEAFF	TGCGCCAGCAGCCCAGTATCGAACACTGAAGCTTTCTTT
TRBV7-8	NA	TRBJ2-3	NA	CASSLAGSPPGNTQYF	TGTGCCAGCAGCTTAGCCGGCTCCCCGCCGGGCAATACGCAGTATTTT
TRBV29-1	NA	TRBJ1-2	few	CSVDALTLGQMNYGYTF	TGCAGCGTTGATGCATTAACGCTAGGACAGATGAACTATGGCTACACCTTC
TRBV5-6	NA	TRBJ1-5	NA	CASSLPGEGQPQHF	TGTGCCAGCAGCCTTCCCGGAGAGGGTCAGCCCCAGCATTTT
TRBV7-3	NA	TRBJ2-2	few	CASSQGGYGELFF	TGTGCCAGCAGCCAAGGGGGGTACGGGGAGCTGTTTTTT
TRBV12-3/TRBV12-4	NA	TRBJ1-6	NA	CASRWHNSPLHF	TGTGCCAGCCGCTGGCATAATTCACCCCTCCACTTT
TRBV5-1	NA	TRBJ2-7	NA	CASSLTADYEQYF	TGCGCCAGCAGCTTGACAGCAGACTACGAGCAGTACTTC
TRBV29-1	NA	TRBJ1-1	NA	CSVAGTVNTEAFF	TGCAGCGTTGCCGGGACTGTGAACACTGAAGCTTTCTTT
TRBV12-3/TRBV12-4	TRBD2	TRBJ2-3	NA	CAVGLAELGGDTQYF	TGTGCCGTCGGACTAGCGGAGCTCGGCGGAGATACGCAGTATTTT
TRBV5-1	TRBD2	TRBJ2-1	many	CASSREAGGPSYNEQFF	TGCGCCAGCAGTCGAGAAGCGGGGGGCCCCTCCTACAATGAGCAGTTCTTC
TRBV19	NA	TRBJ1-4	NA	CASTGTTNEKLFF	TGTGCCAGTACAGGGACAACTAATGAAAAACTGTTTTTT
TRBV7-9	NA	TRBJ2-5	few	CASSVQGGIGETQYF	TGTGCCAGCAGCGTTCAAGGGGGAATTGGAGAGACCCAGTACTTC
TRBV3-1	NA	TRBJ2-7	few	CASSPQGGKQYF	TGTGCCAGCAGCCCCCAGGGTGGGAAGCAGTACTTC
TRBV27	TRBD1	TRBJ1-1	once	CASRRYRDRVGTEAFF	TGTGCCAGCAGGAGGTATCGGGACAGGGTCGGCACTGAAGCTTTCTTT
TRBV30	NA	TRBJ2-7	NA	CAWAGQPSSYEQYF	TGTGCCTGGGCTGGACAGCCGAGCTCCTACGAGCAGTACTTC
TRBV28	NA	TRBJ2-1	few	CASRGGGGFYNEQFF	TGTGCCAGCAGGGGTGGGGGAGGTTTCTACAATGAGCAGTTCTTC